The present T cell receptor beta chain was sequenced within a study of blood T cell repertoires in COVID-19. Study-wide background: PBMCs, B-cell-depleted T cells, or T cells provided the cDNA or gDNA that made up the material.

Assay used: immunoSEQ multiplex PCR; TCRdb lists only in-frame clones, some missing. The sample holds about 190,000 clones, approximately 79% seen once. V lost 1 base, J lost 2 bases, and 1 base stayed unmatched. Germline V CDR1 and CDR2: SGHTA, FQGNSA. The CDR3 runs 14 residues. The sequencing sample was made of peripheral blood. V is TRBV7-2 and J is TRBJ1-2, with 7 bases aligning to TRBD1. The clonotype originates from a woman aged 45-65 years with acute or convalescent COVID-19. CDR3 DNA: TGTGCCAGCAGCTTAGGGACAGGCAACTATGGCTACACCTTC. Its protein product is CASSLGTGNYGYTF.